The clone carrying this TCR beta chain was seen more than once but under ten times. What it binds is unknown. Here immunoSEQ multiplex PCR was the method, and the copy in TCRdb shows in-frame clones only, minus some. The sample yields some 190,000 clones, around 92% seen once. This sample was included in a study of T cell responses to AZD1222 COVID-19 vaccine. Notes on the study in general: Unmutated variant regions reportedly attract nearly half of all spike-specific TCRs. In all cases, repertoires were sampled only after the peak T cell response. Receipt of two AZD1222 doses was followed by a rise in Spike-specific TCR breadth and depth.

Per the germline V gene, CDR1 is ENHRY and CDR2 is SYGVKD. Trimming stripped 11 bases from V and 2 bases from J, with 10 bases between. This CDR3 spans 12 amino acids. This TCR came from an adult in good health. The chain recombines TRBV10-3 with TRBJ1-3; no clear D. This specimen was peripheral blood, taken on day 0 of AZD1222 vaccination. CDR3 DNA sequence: TGTGCCGTCGGCGGTGCTGGAAACACCATATATTTT. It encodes CAVGGAGNTIYF.